One T cell receptor beta chain is described in this entry. Its antigen is as yet unknown. The germline V gene encodes CDR1 SGHRS and CDR2 YFSETQ. V lost 7 bases, J lost 0 bases, and 9 bases stayed unmatched. There are 16 residues in the CDR3. These data are taken from a study of graft-versus-host responses after intestinal transplantation. Study-wide background: Each transplant was multivisceral, liver-intestinal, or isolated intestinal.

Points from the study as a whole: Some patients had graft-donor T cell macrochimerism. In their allografts, the ratios of graft-versus-host to host-versus-graft T cell clones were high. Recipient marrow contained GvH clones, some of which appeared first in ileum or blood.

The data were produced by immunoSEQ multiplex PCR, yet TCRdb's version contains in-frame clones alone and is incomplete. Counted here are more than 70,000 clones, 90% occurring once; the ten biggest clones make up nearly 0.11%. This specimen consisted of unstimulated CD4+ T cells sorted from spleen or lymph node cells, obtained before intestinal transplant. The J gene is TRBJ1-3, the V gene TRBV5-1; 8 positions match TRBD1. The source is a human donor who received an intestinal transplant. In nucleotides, the CDR3 is TGCGCCAGCTCAGGGGGCGGACAGCGCTCTGGAAACACCATATATTTT. Protein: CASSGGGQRSGNTIYF.